This is a list of T cell receptor beta chains from one sample in a study of blood T cell repertoires in COVID-19. Sequencing used immunoSEQ multiplex PCR; TCRdb keeps in-frame clones, though not all of them. The table lists around 270,000 clones, roughly four fifths of them singletons, with less than 20% in the top ten. The sample comprised peripheral blood. The receptor set was obtained from a person between 70 and 80 years old with COVID-19, enrolled during active disease. Each CDR3 is given with its conserved first and last residue.

v_gene	j_gene	CDR3aa
TRBV14	TRBJ1-1	CASSPTLGQGQAFF
TRBV19	TRBJ1-1	CASSTGARGTEAFF
TRBV10-1	TRBJ1-5	CASSDSHSGGEPQHF
TRBV13	TRBJ2-7	CASSSAGSSEQYF
TRBV5-1	TRBJ1-1	CASSSAGGNTEAFF
TRBV14	TRBJ1-1	CAINIPRGPSTNTEAFF
TRBV19	TRBJ1-6	CASGTGINSPLHF
TRBV7-9	TRBJ2-3	CSSTDTQYF
TRBV28	TRBJ2-7	CASRRTSGNYEQYF
TRBV11-2	TRBJ2-5	CASSLRVRGETQYF
TRBV27	TRBJ2-7	CASSRPGASSYEQYF
TRBV28	TRBJ2-1	CASSLHIGQGYEQFF
TRBV23-1	TRBJ1-2	CASSCDRDRRGTRQLNNYGYTF
TRBV6-5	TRBJ2-5	CASSYSERGGLETQYF
TRBV28	TRBJ2-4	CASTAMGQLVNIQYF
TRBV7-7	TRBJ1-1	CASSFTSNTEAFF
TRBV3-1/TRBV3-2	TRBJ2-7	CASSHAPRQGIGYEQYF
TRBV2	TRBJ1-2	CASSDVEKTHSMGYTF
TRBV10-3	TRBJ2-4	CAISEDLAGGVKNIQYF
TRBV5-1	TRBJ2-5	CASSLQGLAVQETQYF
TRBV11-3	TRBJ2-1	CASSLNSGRASYNEQFF
TRBV5-4	TRBJ1-2	CASSRGQSNYGYTF
TRBV27	TRBJ2-7	CASSGLAGSNYEQYF
TRBV19	TRBJ1-4	CASSIRGFATNEKLFF
TRBV2	TRBJ2-5	CASTDLREETQYF
TRBV2	TRBJ2-3	CASRVTRTSGSQYF
TRBV19	TRBJ1-2	CASIRLDSRGNYGYTF
TRBV11-3	TRBJ1-4	CASSLEGAPGKLFF
TRBV3-1/TRBV3-2	TRBJ1-5	CASSQDHQGRSNQPQHF
TRBV28	TRBJ2-2	CASEKRAGNTGELFF
TRBV21-1	TRBJ2-6	CASPRSPYNVLTF
TRBV10-3	TRBJ1-2	CAISEGGGDYGYTF
TRBV7-2	TRBJ2-3	CASSRGLAGDPDTQYF
TRBV9	TRBJ1-4	CASSANRGPNEKLFF
TRBV2	TRBJ1-2	CASSEGRGFQFGYTF
TRBV19	TRBJ1-4	CASKSGTATNEKLFF
TRBV7-9	TRBJ2-1	CASSLAPGTSFYNEQFF
TRBV7-2	TRBJ1-6	CASSPAGGGQSPLHF
TRBV5-6	TRBJ1-6	CASSLVAGGSPLHF
TRBV5-6	TRBJ2-7	CASSLLPYEQYF
TRBV7-9	TRBJ1-3	CASSNPPAGGVSGNTIYF
TRBV14	TRBJ1-1	CASNPLGGNTEAFF
TRBV27	TRBJ2-7	CASRILAGDTYEQYF
TRBV18	TRBJ1-3	CASSPGRGNTIYF
TRBV2	TRBJ2-1	CASSEWDRGINGNEQFF
TRBV19	TRBJ2-7	CASSDPGTGRNEQYF
TRBV7-3	TRBJ2-3	CAAILGRRDTQYF
TRBV5-1	TRBJ2-7	CASSFGGRAGEQYF